Listed below are T cell receptor beta chains from one sample, sequenced in a study of control samples from healthy donors and cancer patients. Sequencing used immunoSEQ multiplex PCR; TCRdb keeps in-frame clones, though not all of them. The sample consists of some 160,000 clones, 92% of them appearing once. The sequencing input was blood. Every receptor here comes from a woman in her 30s in good health. Each CDR3 is given without its conserved first and last residue. The order of the fields is J gene, V gene, D gene, CDR3 protein. A D gene is named only where the DNA matches it firmly.

J: TRBJ2-2; V: TRBV27; D: NA; CDR3: ASSFGGSANTGELF
J: TRBJ2-1; V: TRBV6-5; D: NA; CDR3: ASSTLVGRNWEQF
J: TRBJ1-2; V: TRBV3-1/TRBV3-2; D: NA; CDR3: ASSQDPRPRGGYT
J: TRBJ2-1; V: TRBV4-3; D: TRBD2; CDR3: ASSQDGETSVNEQF
J: TRBJ2-3; V: TRBV6-1; D: TRBD2; CDR3: ASSEGGLAGVFGIDTQY
J: TRBJ1-2; V: TRBV5-4; D: NA; CDR3: ASSDQYNYGYT
J: TRBJ1-5; V: TRBV19; D: TRBD1; CDR3: ASSKAPGQASNQPQH
J: TRBJ1-5; V: TRBV19; D: NA; CDR3: ASISGVQPQH
J: TRBJ2-7; V: TRBV4-3; D: NA; CDR3: ASSQDRDTAYEQY
J: TRBJ2-1; V: TRBV4-1; D: NA; CDR3: ASSQEGQRSYNEQF
J: TRBJ2-1; V: TRBV10-3; D: NA; CDR3: AISEGQSSYNEQF
J: TRBJ2-1; V: TRBV11-3; D: TRBD2; CDR3: ASSSAVAGHNEQF
J: TRBJ1-5; V: TRBV24-1; D: NA; CDR3: ATSEGTIGNQPQH
J: TRBJ1-1; V: TRBV5-5; D: NA; CDR3: ASNRDLMTEAF
J: TRBJ2-7; V: TRBV7-9; D: NA; CDR3: ASSFVSGRSYEQY
J: TRBJ2-5; V: TRBV18; D: NA; CDR3: ASSLGSQETQY
J: TRBJ2-1; V: TRBV9; D: TRBD2; CDR3: ASSLAGVTSYNEQF
J: TRBJ1-6; V: TRBV28; D: NA; CDR3: ASSFLGPKSPLH
J: TRBJ1-1; V: TRBV5-1; D: NA; CDR3: ASSLVGITEAF
J: TRBJ1-3; V: TRBV4-1; D: TRBD1; CDR3: ASSQRRLTGDGGNTIY
J: TRBJ2-7; V: TRBV6-5; D: NA; CDR3: ASSLGGDGTYEQY
J: TRBJ1-1; V: TRBV15; D: NA; CDR3: ATSRVGQEAF
J: TRBJ1-4; V: TRBV2; D: TRBD1; CDR3: ASNMDRAVEKLF
J: TRBJ2-5; V: TRBV3-1/TRBV3-2; D: TRBD2; CDR3: ASSQSLAGETQY
J: TRBJ1-3; V: TRBV29-1; D: NA; CDR3: SALQGTSGNTIY
J: TRBJ2-4; V: TRBV28; D: NA; CDR3: ASSHGQSLDIQY
J: TRBJ1-6; V: TRBV28; D: TRBD1; CDR3: ASSPGTGISPLH
J: TRBJ2-2; V: TRBV10-2; D: NA; CDR3: ASSEDLAHERVGELF
J: TRBJ2-1; V: TRBV5-6; D: TRBD2; CDR3: ASSPALAGGIL
J: TRBJ2-3; V: TRBV5-1; D: NA; CDR3: ASSLGVGGIGTDTQY
J: TRBJ1-1; V: TRBV4-1; D: NA; CDR3: ASSQQGIYTEAF
J: TRBJ2-3; V: TRBV4-3; D: TRBD2; CDR3: ASSRGLAEGTDTQY
J: TRBJ1-1; V: TRBV7-9; D: NA; CDR3: ASSFEMNTEAF
J: TRBJ1-5; V: TRBV28; D: NA; CDR3: ASEGGNQPQH
J: TRBJ2-7; V: TRBV27; D: TRBD1; CDR3: ASSYTGTGMYEQY
J: TRBJ2-1; V: TRBV5-6; D: TRBD2; CDR3: ASSFTPSGSNNEQF
J: TRBJ1-5; V: TRBV7-2; D: NA; CDR3: ASSLGALRSPQH
J: TRBJ1-5; V: TRBV28; D: NA; CDR3: ASSLFPLRGEPQH
J: TRBJ1-2; V: TRBV19; D: NA; CDR3: ASSMNRAVNYGYT
J: TRBJ2-7; V: TRBV11-2; D: NA; CDR3: ASSPLGGRYEQY
J: TRBJ2-2; V: TRBV3-1/TRBV3-2; D: NA; CDR3: ASSQEKGTRTWTGELF
J: TRBJ1-2; V: TRBV28; D: TRBD1; CDR3: ASSSSVAGTGGRGYGYT
J: TRBJ1-3; V: TRBV18; D: NA; CDR3: ASSSDGNTIY
J: TRBJ2-3; V: TRBV30; D: NA; CDR3: AWSQGTDTQY
J: TRBJ2-1; V: TRBV24-1; D: TRBD1; CDR3: ATSDGPGQGYNEQF
J: TRBJ1-2; V: TRBV10-2; D: NA; CDR3: AIWVPGEGGYT
J: TRBJ2-7; V: TRBV19; D: TRBD1; CDR3: ASRNRDRPYEQY
J: TRBJ2-1; V: TRBV5-6; D: TRBD2; CDR3: ASSLGLAAHEQF
J: TRBJ2-5; V: TRBV9; D: NA; CDR3: ASSGLGPWETQY
J: TRBJ1-2; V: TRBV30; D: NA; CDR3: AWSVWAEGGYT
J: TRBJ2-5; V: TRBV24-1; D: NA; CDR3: ATNPGWEETQY
J: TRBJ2-7; V: TRBV7-9; D: NA; CDR3: ASSLNSYEQY
J: TRBJ2-5; V: TRBV13; D: TRBD2; CDR3: ASSPSSGRGETQY
J: TRBJ2-2; V: TRBV7-3; D: TRBD2; CDR3: ASSSRTSGHTGELF
J: TRBJ2-4; V: TRBV10-1; D: TRBD2; CDR3: ASTLGGSGVVRVKNIQY
J: TRBJ2-1; V: TRBV4-2; D: NA; CDR3: ASSQAPGGGNNEQF
J: TRBJ1-1; V: TRBV7-9; D: TRBD1; CDR3: ASSLQQGSEAF
J: TRBJ1-1; V: TRBV6-5; D: NA; CDR3: ASSKDQSTEAF
J: TRBJ2-7; V: TRBV4-2; D: NA; CDR3: ASSQEEGPYEQY